This TCR beta chain was documented in a study of vaccination effects on CD4 cells after COVID-19. Findings and limits, study-wide: Recruitment yielded few convalescent patients, and the study had no early post-infection timepoints. Marked clonal contraction was seen in infection- and vaccine-induced clones late after vaccination.

CD4+ T cells specific for antigen were expanded with viral peptide pools by the ViraFEST assay before sequencing. Subsequent to ten to eleven days of culture, CD4+ T cells were isolated. The vaccine given was either BNT162b2 or mRNA-1273, in two doses. Nucleocapsid antibodies stayed negative before and after vaccination, showing no earlier SARS-CoV-2 infection. Days 3 and 7 were when half the medium was replaced with IL-2 medium. The CDR3 runs to 13 residues. V lost 5 bases and J lost 5; bases outside the gene matches: 2. Germline loops: CDR1 SGHNT, CDR2 YENEEA. Data came from immunoSEQ multiplex PCR; TCRdb stores just in-frame clones and leaves some out. The data hold almost 15,000 clones, with approximately 68% observed a single time. About this clone: Its matching antigen is unknown.

The chain carries TRBV11-3 and TRBJ2-2, with 7 bases aligning to TRBD2. The sequenced sample was CD4+ T cells from PBMCs cultured with HCoV-NL63 spike peptides, obtained after COVID-19 vaccination. This clonotype was obtained from a human donor who received a COVID-19 vaccine. The CDR3 sequence: CASSRDYTGELFF. The DNA of the CDR3 is TGTGCCAGCAGCCGGGACTATACCGGGGAGCTGTTTTTT.